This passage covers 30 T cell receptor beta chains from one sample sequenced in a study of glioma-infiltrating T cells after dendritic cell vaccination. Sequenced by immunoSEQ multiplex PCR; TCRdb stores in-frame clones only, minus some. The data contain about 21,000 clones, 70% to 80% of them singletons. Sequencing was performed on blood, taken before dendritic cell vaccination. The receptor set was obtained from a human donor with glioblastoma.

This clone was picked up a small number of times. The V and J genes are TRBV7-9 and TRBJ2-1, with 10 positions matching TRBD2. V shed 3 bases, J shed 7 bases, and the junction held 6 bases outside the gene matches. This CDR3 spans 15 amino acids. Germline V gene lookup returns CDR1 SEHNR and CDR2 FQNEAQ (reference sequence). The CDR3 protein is CASSFTSGTTNEQFF. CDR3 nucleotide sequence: TGTGCCAGCAGCTTTACTAGCGGGACAACGAATGAGCAGTTCTTC.

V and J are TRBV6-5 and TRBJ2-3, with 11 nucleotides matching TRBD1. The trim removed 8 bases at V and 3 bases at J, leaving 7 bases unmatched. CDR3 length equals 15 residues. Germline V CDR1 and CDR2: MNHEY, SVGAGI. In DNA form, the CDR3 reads TGTGCCAGCTCGGATCGGGACAGGGGGACAGATACGCAGTATTTT. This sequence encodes CASSDRDRGTDTQYF.

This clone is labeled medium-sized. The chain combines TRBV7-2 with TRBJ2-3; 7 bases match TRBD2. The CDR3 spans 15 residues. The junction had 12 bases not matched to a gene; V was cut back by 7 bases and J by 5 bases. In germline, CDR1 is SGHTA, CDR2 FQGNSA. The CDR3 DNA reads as TGTGCCAGCACCCCCCGGGGAAGCGGGAAAGATACGCAGTATTTT. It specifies CASTPRGSGKDTQYF.

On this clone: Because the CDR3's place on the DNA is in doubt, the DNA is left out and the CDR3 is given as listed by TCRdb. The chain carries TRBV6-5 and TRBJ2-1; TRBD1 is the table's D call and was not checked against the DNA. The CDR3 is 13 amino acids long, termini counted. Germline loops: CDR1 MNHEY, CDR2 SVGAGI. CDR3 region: CASSYSGVGQGIF.

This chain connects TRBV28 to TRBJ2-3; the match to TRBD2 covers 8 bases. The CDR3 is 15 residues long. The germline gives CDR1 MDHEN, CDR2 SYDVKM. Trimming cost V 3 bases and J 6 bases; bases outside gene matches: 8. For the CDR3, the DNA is TGTGCCAGCAGTTTTCCGGGAGGGCCTTCGGATACGCAGTATTTT. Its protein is CASSFPGGPSDTQYF.

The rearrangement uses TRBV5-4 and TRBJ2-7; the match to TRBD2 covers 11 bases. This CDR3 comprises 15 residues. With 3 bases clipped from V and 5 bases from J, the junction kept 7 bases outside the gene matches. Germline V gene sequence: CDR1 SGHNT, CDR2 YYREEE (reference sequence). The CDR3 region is CASSSGLAGPDEQYF. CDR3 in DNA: TGTGCCAGCAGCTCAGGACTAGCGGGCCCGGACGAGCAGTACTTC.

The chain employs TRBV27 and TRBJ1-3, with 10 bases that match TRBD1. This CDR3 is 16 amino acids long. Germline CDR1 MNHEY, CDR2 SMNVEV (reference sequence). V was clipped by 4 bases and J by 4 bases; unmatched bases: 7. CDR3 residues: CASSSLGQGYGNTIYF. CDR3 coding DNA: TGTGCCAGCAGTTCCTTGGGACAGGGGTACGGAAACACCATATATTTT.

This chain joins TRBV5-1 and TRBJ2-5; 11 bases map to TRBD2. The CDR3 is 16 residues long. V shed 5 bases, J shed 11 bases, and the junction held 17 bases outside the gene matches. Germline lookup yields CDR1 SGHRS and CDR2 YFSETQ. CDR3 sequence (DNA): TGCGCCAGCAGGTCAACCGGGACTAGCGGACCCTACGTGCAGTACTTC. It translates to CASRSTGTSGPYVQYF. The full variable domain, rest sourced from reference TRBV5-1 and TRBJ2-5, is KAGVTQTPRYLIKTRGQQVTLSCSPISGHRSVSWYQQTPGQGLQFLFEYFSETQRNKGNFPGRFSGRQFSNSRSEMNVSTLELGDSALYLCASRSTGTSGPYVQYFGPGTRLLVL.

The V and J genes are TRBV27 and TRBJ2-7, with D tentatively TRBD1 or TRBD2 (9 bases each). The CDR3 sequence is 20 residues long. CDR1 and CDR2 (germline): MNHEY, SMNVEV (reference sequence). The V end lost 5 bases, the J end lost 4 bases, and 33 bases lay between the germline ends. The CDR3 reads CASSITGGGAGGMVWYEQYF. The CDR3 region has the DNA TGTGCCAGCAGTATTACAGGGGGCGGAGCGGGAGGTATGGTTTGGTACGAGCAGTACTTC.

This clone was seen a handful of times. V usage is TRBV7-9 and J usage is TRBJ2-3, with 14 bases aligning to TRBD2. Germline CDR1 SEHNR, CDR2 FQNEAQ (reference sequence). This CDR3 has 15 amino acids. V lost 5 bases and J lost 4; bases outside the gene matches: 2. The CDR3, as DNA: TGTGCCAGCAGCCCGGGACTAGCGGGAGCAGATACGCAGTATTTT. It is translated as CASSPGLAGADTQYF. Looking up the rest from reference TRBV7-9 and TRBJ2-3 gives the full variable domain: DTGVSQNPRHKITKRGQNVTFRCDPISEHNRLYWYRQTLGQGPEFLTYFQNEAQLEKSRLLSDRFSAERPKGSFSTLEIQRTEQGDSAMYLCASSPGLAGADTQYFGPGTRLTVL.

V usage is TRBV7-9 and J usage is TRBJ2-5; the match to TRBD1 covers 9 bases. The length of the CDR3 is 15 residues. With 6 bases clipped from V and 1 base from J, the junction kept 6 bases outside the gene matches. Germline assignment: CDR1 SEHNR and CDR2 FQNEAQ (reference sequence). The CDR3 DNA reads TGTGCCAGCAGGCACACAGGGGGCTTCCAAGAGACCCAGTACTTC. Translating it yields CASRHTGGFQETQYF.

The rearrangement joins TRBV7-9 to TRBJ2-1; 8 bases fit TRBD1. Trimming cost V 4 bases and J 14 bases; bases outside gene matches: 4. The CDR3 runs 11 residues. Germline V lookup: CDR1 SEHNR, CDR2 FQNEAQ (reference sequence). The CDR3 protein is CASSSTGGKFF. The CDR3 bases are TGTGCCAGCAGCTCCACAGGGGGGAAGTTCTTC.

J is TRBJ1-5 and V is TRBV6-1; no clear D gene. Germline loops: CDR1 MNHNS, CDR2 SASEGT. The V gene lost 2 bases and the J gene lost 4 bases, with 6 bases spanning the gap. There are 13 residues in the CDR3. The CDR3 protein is CASSEFQNQPQHF. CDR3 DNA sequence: TGTGCCAGCAGTGAATTCCAGAATCAGCCCCAGCATTTT.

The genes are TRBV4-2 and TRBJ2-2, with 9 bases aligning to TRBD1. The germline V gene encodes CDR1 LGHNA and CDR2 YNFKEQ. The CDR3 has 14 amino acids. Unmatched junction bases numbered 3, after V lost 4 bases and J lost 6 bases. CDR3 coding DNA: TGTGCCAGCAGCCGGGACAGGGTGGCCGGGGAGCTGTTTTTT. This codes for CASSRDRVAGELFF.

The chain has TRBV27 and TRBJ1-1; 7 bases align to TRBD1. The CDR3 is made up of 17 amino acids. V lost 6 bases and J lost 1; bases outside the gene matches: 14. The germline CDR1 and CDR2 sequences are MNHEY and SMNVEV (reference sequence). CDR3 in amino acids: CASSSIDRDFQNTEAFF. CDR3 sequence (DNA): TGTGCCAGCAGCTCGATAGACAGGGACTTCCAGAACACTGAAGCTTTCTTT.

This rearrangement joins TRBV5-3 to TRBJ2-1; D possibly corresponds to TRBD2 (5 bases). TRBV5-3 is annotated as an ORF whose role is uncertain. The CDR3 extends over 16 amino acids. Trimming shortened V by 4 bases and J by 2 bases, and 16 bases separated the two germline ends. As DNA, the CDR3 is TGTGCCAGAAGCCCCCAGGCACTAGGGACCTACAATGAGCAGTTCTTC. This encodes CARSPQALGTYNEQFF.

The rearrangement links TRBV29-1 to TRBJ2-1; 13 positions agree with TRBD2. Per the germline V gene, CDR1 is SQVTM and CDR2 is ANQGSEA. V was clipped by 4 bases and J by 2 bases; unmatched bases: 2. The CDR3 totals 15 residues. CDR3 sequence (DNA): TGCAGCGTTGGGGGACTAGCGGGACCCTACAATGAGCAGTTCTTC. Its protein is CSVGGLAGPYNEQFF.

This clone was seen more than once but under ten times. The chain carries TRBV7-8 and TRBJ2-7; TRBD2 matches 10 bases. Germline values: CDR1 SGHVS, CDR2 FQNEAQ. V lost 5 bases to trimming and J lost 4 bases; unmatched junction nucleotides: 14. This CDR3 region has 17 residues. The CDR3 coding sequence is TGTGCCAGCAGCAGGGGAGATGGGAGCGGGAGGGCTTACGAGCAGTACTTC. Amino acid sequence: CASSRGDGSGRAYEQYF.

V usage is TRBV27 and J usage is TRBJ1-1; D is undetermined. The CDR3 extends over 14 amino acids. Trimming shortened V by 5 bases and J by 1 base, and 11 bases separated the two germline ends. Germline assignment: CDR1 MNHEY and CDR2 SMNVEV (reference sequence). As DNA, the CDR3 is TGTGCCAGCAGTCCCCGGTCGGGGAACACTGAAGCTTTCTTT. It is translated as CASSPRSGNTEAFF.

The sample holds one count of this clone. CDR3 in amino acids: CASSTGLAGASADTQYF. CDR3 sequence (DNA): TGTGCCAGCAGCACGGGACTAGCGGGCGCGTCGGCAGATACGCAGTATTTT. V is TRBV7-3 and J is TRBJ2-3, with 12 bases fitting TRBD2. This CDR3 is built from 17 residues. V was pared by 5 bases and J by 4 bases, with 10 bases of the junction left unmatched. Germline CDR1 reads SGHTA; CDR2 reads FQGTGA.

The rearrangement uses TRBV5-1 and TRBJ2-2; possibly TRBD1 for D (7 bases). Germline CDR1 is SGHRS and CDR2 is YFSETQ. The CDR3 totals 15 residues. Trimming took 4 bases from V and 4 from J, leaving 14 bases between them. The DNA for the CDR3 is TGCGCCAGCAGCCTACTCCAGGGGGGCACCGGGGAGCTGTTTTTT. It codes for CASSLLQGGTGELFF. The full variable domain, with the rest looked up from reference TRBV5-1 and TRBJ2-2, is KAGVTQTPRYLIKTRGQQVTLSCSPISGHRSVSWYQQTPGQGLQFLFEYFSETQRNKGNFPGRFSGRQFSNSRSEMNVSTLELGDSALYLCASSLLQGGTGELFFGEGSRLTVL.

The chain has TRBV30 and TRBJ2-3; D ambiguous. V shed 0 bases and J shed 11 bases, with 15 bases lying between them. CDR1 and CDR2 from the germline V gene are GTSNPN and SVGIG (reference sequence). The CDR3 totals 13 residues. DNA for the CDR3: TGTGCCTGGAGTGTACTGAGTGGATCGGGGCAGTATTTT. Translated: CAWSVLSGSGQYF.

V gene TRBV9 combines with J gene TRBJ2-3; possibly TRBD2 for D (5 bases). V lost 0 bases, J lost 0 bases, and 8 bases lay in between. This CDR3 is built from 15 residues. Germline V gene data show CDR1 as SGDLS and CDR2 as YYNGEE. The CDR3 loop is CASSVAGSSTDTQYF. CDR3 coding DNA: TGTGCCAGCAGCGTAGCGGGGTCAAGCACAGATACGCAGTATTTT. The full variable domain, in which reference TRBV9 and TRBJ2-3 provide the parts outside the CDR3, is DSGVTQTPKHLITATGQRVTLRCSPRSGDLSVYWYQQSLDQGLQFLIQYYNGEERAKGNILERFSAQQFPDLHSELNLSSLELGDSALYFCASSVAGSSTDTQYFGPGTRLTVL.

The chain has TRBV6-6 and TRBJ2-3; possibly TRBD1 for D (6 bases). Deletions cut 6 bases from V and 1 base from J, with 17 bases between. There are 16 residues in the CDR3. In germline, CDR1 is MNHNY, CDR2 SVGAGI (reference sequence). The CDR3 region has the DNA TGTGCCAGCAGCTCTTCGTTGAGACAGGGCACAGATACGCAGTATTTT. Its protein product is CASSSSLRQGTDTQYF.

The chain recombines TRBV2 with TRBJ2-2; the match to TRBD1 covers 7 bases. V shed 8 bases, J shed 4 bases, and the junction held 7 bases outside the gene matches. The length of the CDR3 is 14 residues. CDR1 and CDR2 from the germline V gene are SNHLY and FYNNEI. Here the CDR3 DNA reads TGTGCCAGCGGTAAGACAGGGCGCACCGGGGAGCTGTTTTTT. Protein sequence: CASGKTGRTGELFF.

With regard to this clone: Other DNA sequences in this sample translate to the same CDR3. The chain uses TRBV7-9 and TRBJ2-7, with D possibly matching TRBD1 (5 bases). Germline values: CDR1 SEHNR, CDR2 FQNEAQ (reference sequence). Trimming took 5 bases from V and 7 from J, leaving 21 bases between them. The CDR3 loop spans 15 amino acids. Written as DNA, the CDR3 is TGTGCCAGCAGCCCGCCCCGACAGCCTCGGAGAGAGCAGTACTTC. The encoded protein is CASSPPRQPRREQYF.

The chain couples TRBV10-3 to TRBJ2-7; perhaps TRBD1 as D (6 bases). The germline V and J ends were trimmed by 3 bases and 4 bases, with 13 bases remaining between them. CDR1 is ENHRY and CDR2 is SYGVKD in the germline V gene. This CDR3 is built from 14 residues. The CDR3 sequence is CAISEGQNLYEQYF. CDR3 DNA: TGTGCCATCAGTGAAGGACAGAACCTTTACGAGCAGTACTTC.

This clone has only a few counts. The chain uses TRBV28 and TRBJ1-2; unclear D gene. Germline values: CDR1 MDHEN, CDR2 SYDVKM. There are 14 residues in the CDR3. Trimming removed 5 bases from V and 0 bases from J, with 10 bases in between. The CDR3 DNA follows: TGTGCCAGCAGTCGGAGCTACCCTAACTATGGCTACACCTTC. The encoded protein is CASSRSYPNYGYTF.

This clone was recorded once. DNA of the CDR3: TGTGCCACCAGAACGGCAGCGGGGAAAAACACTGAAGCTTTCTTT. It encodes CATRTAAGKNTEAFF. The chain links TRBV10-3 to TRBJ1-1, with unresolved D. The V and J ends lost 10 bases and 2 bases respectively, with 20 bases between them. Looked up from germline, CDR1 is ENHRY and CDR2 is SYGVKD. CDR3 length equals 15 residues.

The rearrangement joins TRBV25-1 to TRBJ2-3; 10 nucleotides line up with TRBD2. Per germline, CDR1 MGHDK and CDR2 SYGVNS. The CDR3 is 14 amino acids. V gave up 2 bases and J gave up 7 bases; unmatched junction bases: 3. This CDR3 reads CASSETAGGNTQYF. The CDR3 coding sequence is TGTGCCAGCAGTGAAACAGCGGGAGGGAATACGCAGTATTTT.